This TCR beta chain was captured by sequencing in a study of cytomegalovirus exposure and HLA in healthy donors (dated by TCRdb to about 2017). For the wider study: An earlier analysis of approximately 590 of the donors reported 250 to 300 Gb of sequence data and roughly 100 million unique TCR beta sequences from 150 million to 200 million T cells. An earlier analysis of several hundred of the donors applied high-throughput TCR beta sequencing to assess whether each TCR beta V gene segment acted as functional or pseudogenic. Of the approximately 400 genotyped donors, 65% to 90% were placed in the genetic ancestry cluster associated with self-reported Caucasian donors. On average, over 200,000 unique TCR beta nucleotide sequences were sequenced per donor among a few hundred genotyped donors of the cohort, with 15% to 20% of those sequences being non-productive. Using immunosequencing, the study profiled T cell repertoires from around 680 subjects and related those repertoires to cytomegalovirus serostatus. Because of strong linkage in the cohort, five DR-DQ haplotypes were treated as single units for association and clustering. Along with the approximately 700-subject first cohort, a separate validation cohort of over a hundred different subjects was used. In a later analysis, previously published TCR beta repertoires from 500 to 750 donors were re-analyzed and high-resolution HLA genotyping was added so that TCR occurrence patterns could be studied. Every discovery cohort repertoire had been produced on one sequencing platform. The number of donors typed differed by locus, with 629-630 for A, B, C, DRB1 and DQB1, roughly 520 for DQA1, 600 to 610 for DPA1, and around 460 for DPB1. In a later genetic analysis, genome-wide SNP genotypes for 398 of the 666 donors were used, and that subset was treated as a discovery cohort. An early release covering about 600 HLA-typed donors comprised approximately 290 gigabases of sequencing data and around 85 million unique TCR sequences. Both class I and class II loci were covered by HLA typing, at four-digit resolution. Donor age, sex, ethnicity and CMV serostatus were compiled together with the repertoire data. High-throughput TCR immunosequencing, statistical association of individual TCRs with disease status, and machine learning were combined to predict cytomegalovirus infection status. In the later analysis, no new phenotypic data were used to find candidate immune exposures; instead, reliance was placed on TCR beta sequences and their occurrence across donors. The study aimed to test whether signatures of past pathogen exposure could be identified by cataloging public T cell receptors.

Comment on this clone: The specificity of this receptor is unknown. No much larger clone exists at a distance of one base, and base qualities are not known.

The cohort was made up of 666 healthy bone marrow donors. Cohort members were all nominally healthy when sampled, although unrecorded immune exposures were likely present. The donor tested CMV seronegative and was one of the 352 seronegative cohort members. A peripheral blood sample was collected from each donor, and TCR beta sequencing was performed on peripheral blood mononuclear cells. Genomic DNA extraction from the blood cell samples was performed with the Qiagen DNeasy Blood Extraction Kit. The library relied on the immunoSEQ multiplex PCR assay. For the multiplex PCR, a mixture combining 60 forward primers for TCR Vbeta segments and 13 reverse primers for TCR Jbeta segments was used. The CDR3 region of rearranged TCR beta genes was amplified from genomic DNA by a multiplex PCR assay. Amplified TCR beta libraries were sequenced as 87-base-pair reads on the Illumina HiSeq System. In the paper's pipeline: A later analysis tallied around 80 million unique TCR beta chains across the 640 or so repertoires, and around 12 million of those chains were shared by two or more donors. Raw reads were error-corrected and collapsed into unique sequences with a nearest-neighbor algorithm that merged closely related sequences to remove PCR and sequencing errors. V, D and J gene segments were assigned by aligning CDR3 sequences to IMGT reference sequences. For a sequence to be retained, at least a six-nucleotide match to both a V gene segment and a J gene segment was required. A rearrangement counted as productive if the CDR3 had no stop codons and remained in frame with V and J, and every other rearrangement counted as non-productive. Following IMGT convention, CDR3 was defined as the stretch from the second conserved V-encoded cysteine up to the conserved J-encoded phenylalanine. In an earlier analysis of approximately 500 of the donors, sequences lacking an unambiguous match to a single V gene segment were excluded. In an earlier analysis of 587 of the donors, a V segment was called functional when productive rearrangements were above 56.7%, and segregating when the standard deviation between donors exceeded 5%. A statistical classification framework was developed to diagnose cytomegalovirus status using the catalog of TCR beta chain sequences. In a later analysis, V and J genes were assigned by comparing TCR nucleotide sequences against IMGT/GENE-DB human TR gene sequences. In a later analysis, CDR3 sequences and most-parsimonious VDJ recombination scenarios were assigned using the TCRdist pipeline. In a later analysis, each TCR beta chain was defined by its CDR3 amino acid sequence together with its V-gene family, and reads without a unique V-gene family were excluded. In a later analysis, 450 to 600 highly shared, low-generation-probability nucleotide sequences were removed to address suspected cross-contamination and a sequencing artifact. In a later analysis, a clonal expansion index was calculated for each public chain from normalized within-repertoire ranks of inferred template counts. Generation probabilities in a later analysis came from a VDJ recombination model fitted to out-of-frame rearrangements, and those results were checked against IGoR. A later analysis scored TCR-TCR, TCR-HLA and TCR-CMV co-occurrence with hypergeometric tests, applying a repertoire-size bias correction to TCR pairs. A later analysis estimated false discovery rates by permuting HLA or CMV assignments 20 times. A later analysis grouped co-occurring TCRs with DBSCAN, adding TCRdist sequence similarity when clustering within HLA-allele-positive subsets. For co-occurrence clustering, repertoires with fewer than 30,000 or more than 120,000 public chains were excluded, along with roughly 5 repertoires with anomalous nucleotide sharing. Here the immuneACCESS table is served through TCRdb, limited to in-frame sequences with V and J called. Missing clones are a known gap in these copies; in checked studies unresolved V genes cover under half, and the rest lacks a known reason. V and J calls and clone size follow that table, whereas D and trimming were derived from the DNA. This sample comprises some 180,000 clones, 82% of them detected only once. Approximately 1.5% of the sample is held by the ten biggest clonotypes.

What the research found in general, with its limitations: For the cohort, immune exposure information was limited to CMV serostatus. A group of highly shared sequence variants was considered likely to be a technical artifact of the sequencing pipeline. According to a later analysis, parvovirus B19, influenza, CMV and Epstein-Barr virus appeared linked to several top co-occurrence clusters. Sequencing depth was assumed to be roughly uniform across donors in the presence/absence analyses, though that assumption may not hold. The classifier was reported to diagnose cytomegalovirus status with high specificity and sensitivity in both the original and validation cohorts. The cohort was sequenced for TCR beta chains only, and without alpha or paired-chain data the features that could be detected were limited. Compared with the approximately 720-donor mean, donors in an Asian-associated ancestry cluster had fewer N-insertions in productive TCRs, according to a later genetic analysis. Across donors, most TCR sequences were observed very rarely, whereas some public TCRs were present in many individuals. According to the authors, the approach could potentially be generalized to other disease states and immunological phenotypes. A total of 150 to 200 TCR beta chains were listed by the study as associated with cytomegalovirus. Broadly in line with IMGT annotations, most TCR beta V segments showed up in productive rearrangements about 90% or about 30% of the time in an earlier analysis of a few hundred of the donors. A later genetic analysis associated a missense DCLRE1C variant with V-gene and J-gene trimming of TCR beta chains, and an independent cohort replicated the association. Because HLA typing was missing for some donors at each locus, association tests included only the typed subset. Specific HLA alleles were associated with 18,000 or so TCR beta sequences at a false discovery rate of 0.05 in a later analysis. Strong co-occurrence of HLA alleles, especially DR and DQ, made assigning TCR associations to individual alleles difficult. In a later analysis, HLA-associated TCR beta chains were found to be more clonally expanded and to have lower generation probabilities than equally common non-associated chains. Linkage disequilibrium might explain the correlated functional status among segregating V segments, but an unknown experimental factor could not be excluded. A further reported finding was that TCR beta sequences accurately predicted the HLA-A and HLA-B alleles for most subjects in the first cohort. Because counts were too low, about 18 rarely observed V segments, including chromosome 9 orphons, were left out of the earlier analysis of some 640 of the donors. Some IMGT-functional V segments, including TRBV6-2 and TRBV6-3, could not be distinguished by the 87-base-pair reads and were therefore excluded. Most CMV-associated TCR beta chains appeared to be HLA-restricted in a later analysis, and the HLA associations seemed to be driven largely by CMV exposure. In a later analysis, TCR association rates were found to vary across HLA loci, with the most associated TCRs seen for DRB1 alleles and the fewest for HLA-C alleles. A few of the identified cytomegalovirus-associated TCR beta chains were confirmed in vitro to be specific for cytomegalovirus antigens.

V loses 1 base at its end and J loses 6 bases; junction bases beyond the gene matches: 3. CDR1 and CDR2, per the germline V gene, are SGHTA and FQGNSA. The CDR3 runs 14 residues from the cysteine to the phenylalanine. The CDR3 DNA has 42 bases and is translated from base 1. Rearrangement joined TRBV7-2 to TRBJ2-3, with TRBD2 identical over 8 junction bases. The sequencing sample was made of PBMCs. The receptor was isolated from a man between 40 and 49 years old in good health and CMV-seronegative. The CDR3 is CASSLGSGGDTQYF. The nucleotide sequence is given as TGTGCCAGCAGCTTAGGGTCGGGGGGGGATACGCAGTATTTT.